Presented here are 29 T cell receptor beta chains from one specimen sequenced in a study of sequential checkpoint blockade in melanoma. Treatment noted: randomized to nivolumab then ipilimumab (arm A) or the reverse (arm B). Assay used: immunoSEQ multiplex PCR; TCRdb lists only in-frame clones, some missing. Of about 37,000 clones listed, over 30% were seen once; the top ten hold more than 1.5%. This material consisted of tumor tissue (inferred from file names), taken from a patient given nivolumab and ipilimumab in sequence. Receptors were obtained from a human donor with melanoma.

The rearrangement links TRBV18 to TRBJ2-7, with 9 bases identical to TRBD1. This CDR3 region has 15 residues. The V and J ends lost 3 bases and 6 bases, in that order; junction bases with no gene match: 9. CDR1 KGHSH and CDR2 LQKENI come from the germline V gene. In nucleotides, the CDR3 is TGTGCCAGCTCACCCCCCGGGACAGGGAGTCGCGAGCAGTACTTC. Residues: CASSPPGTGSREQYF.

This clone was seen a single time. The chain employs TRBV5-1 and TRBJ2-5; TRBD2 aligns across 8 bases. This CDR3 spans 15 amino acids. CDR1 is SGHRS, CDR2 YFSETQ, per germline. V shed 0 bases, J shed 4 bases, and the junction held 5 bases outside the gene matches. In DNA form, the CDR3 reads TGCGCCAGCAGCTTGGTAAGCGGGAGACCAGAGACCCAGTACTTC. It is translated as CASSLVSGRPETQYF.

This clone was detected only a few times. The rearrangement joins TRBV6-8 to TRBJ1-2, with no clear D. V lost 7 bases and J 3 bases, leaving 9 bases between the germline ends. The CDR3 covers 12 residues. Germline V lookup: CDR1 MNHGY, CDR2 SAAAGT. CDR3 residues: CASTGGYYGYTF. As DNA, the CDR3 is TGTGCCAGCACGGGTGGATACTATGGCTACACCTTC.

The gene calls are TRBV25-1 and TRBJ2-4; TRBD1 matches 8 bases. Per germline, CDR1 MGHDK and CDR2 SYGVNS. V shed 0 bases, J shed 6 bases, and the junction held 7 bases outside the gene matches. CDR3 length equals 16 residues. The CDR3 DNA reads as TGTGCCAGCAGTGAATATAGGACAGGGAACCTAAACATTCAGTACTTC. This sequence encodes CASSEYRTGNLNIQYF.

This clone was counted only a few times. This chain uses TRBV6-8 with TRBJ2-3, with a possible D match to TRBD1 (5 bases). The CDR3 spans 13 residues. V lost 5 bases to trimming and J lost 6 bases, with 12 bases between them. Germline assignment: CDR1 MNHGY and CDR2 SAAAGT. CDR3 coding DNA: TGTGCCAGCAGTCTGCAACAGGTGGATACGCAGTATTTT. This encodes CASSLQQVDTQYF.

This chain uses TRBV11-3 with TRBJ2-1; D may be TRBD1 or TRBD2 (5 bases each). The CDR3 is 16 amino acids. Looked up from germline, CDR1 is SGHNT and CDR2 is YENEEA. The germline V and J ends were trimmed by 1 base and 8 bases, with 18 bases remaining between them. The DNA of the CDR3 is TGTGCCAGCAGCTTAGGTACTCTTGCCAGGGACCATGAGCAGTTCTTC. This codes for CASSLGTLARDHEQFF.

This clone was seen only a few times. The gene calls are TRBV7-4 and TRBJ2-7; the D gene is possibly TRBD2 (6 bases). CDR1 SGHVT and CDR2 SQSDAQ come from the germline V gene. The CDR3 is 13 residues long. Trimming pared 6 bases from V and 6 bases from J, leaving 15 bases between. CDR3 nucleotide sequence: TGTGCCAGCAGTTTTACCCGGGAGACCGAGCAGTACTTC. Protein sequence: CASSFTRETEQYF.

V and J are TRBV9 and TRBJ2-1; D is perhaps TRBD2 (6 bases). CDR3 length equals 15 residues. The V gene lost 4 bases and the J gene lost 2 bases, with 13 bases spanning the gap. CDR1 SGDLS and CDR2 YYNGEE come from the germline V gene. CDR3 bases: TGTGCCAGCAGCCAGAGCGGGTTTACCTACAATGAGCAGTTCTTC. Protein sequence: CASSQSGFTYNEQFF.

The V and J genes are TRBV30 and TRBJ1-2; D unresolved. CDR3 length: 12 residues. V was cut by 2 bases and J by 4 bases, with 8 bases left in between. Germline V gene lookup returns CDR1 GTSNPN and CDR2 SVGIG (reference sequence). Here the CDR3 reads CAWSSELYGYTF. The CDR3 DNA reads TGTGCCTGGAGTAGCGAACTCTATGGCTACACCTTC.

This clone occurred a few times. DNA for the CDR3: TGCGCCAGCCGCTCCAATAGCGGGGGGGCAAGGGATGAGCAGTTCTTC. Translation gives CASRSNSGGARDEQFF. The chain links TRBV4-1 to TRBJ2-1, with TRBD2 matching 11 bases. The CDR3 contains 16 residues. J was trimmed by 8 bases and V by 8 bases; bases with no gene match: 14. CDR1 and CDR2 from the germline V gene are MGHRA and YSYEKL.

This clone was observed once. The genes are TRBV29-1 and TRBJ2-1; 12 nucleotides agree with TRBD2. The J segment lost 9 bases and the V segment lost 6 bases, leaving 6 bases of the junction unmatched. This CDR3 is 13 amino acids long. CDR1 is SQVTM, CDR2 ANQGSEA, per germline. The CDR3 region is CSVLRTSGVEQFF. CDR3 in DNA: TGCAGCGTGCTTCGGACTAGCGGGGTTGAGCAGTTCTTC.

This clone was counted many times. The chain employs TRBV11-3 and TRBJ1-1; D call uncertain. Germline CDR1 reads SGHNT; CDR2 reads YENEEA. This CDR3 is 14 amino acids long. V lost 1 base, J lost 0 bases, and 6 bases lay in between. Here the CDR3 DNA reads TGTGCCAGCAGCTTAGGACACCTGAACACTGAAGCTTTCTTT. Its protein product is CASSLGHLNTEAFF. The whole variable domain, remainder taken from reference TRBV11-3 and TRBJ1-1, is EAGVVQSPRYKIIEKKQPVAFWCNPISGHNTLYWYLQNLGQGPELLIRYENEEAVDDSQLPKDRFSAERLKGVDSTLKIQPAELGDSAVYLCASSLGHLNTEAFFGQGTRLTVV.

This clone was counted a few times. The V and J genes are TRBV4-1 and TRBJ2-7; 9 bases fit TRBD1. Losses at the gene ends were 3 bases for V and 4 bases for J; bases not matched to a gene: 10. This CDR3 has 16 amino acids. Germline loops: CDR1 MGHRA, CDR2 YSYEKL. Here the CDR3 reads CASSHHRDREKYEQYF. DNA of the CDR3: TGCGCCAGCAGCCATCATAGGGACAGGGAAAAATACGAGCAGTACTTC.

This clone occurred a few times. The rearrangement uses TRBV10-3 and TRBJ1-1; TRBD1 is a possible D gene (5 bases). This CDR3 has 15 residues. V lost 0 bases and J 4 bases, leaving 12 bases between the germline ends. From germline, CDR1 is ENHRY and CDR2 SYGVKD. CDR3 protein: CAISESGGRSTEAFF. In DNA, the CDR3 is TGTGCCATCAGTGAGTCGGGGGGTAGGTCCACTGAAGCTTTCTTT.

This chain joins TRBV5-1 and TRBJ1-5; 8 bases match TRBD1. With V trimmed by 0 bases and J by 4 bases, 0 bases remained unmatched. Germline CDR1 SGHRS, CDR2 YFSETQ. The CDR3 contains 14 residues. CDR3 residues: CASSLGDRNQPQHF. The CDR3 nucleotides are TGCGCCAGCAGCTTGGGGGACAGGAATCAGCCCCAGCATTTT.

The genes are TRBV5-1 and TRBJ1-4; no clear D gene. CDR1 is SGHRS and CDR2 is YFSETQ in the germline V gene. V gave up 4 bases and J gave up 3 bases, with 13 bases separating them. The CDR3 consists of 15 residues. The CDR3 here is CASSLIGFSNEKLFF. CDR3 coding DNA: TGCGCCAGCAGCCTAATTGGGTTTTCTAATGAAAAACTGTTTTTT.

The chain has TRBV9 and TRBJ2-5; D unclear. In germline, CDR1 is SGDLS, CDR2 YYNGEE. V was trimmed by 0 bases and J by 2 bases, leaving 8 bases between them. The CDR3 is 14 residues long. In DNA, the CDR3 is TGTGCCAGCAGCGTAGGGGCTTTTCAAGAGACCCAGTACTTC. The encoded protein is CASSVGAFQETQYF.

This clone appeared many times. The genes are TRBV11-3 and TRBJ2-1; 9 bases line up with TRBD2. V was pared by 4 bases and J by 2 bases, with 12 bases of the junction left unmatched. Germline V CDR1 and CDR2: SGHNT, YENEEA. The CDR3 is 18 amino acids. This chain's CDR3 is CASSWASRAGGTYNEQFF. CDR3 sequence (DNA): TGTGCCAGCAGCTGGGCCTCCAGAGCGGGAGGAACCTACAATGAGCAGTTCTTC.

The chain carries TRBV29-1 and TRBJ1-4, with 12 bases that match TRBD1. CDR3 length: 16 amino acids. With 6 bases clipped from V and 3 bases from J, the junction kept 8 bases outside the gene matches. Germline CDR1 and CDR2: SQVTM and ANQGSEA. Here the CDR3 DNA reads TGCAGCGTGACAGGGACAGGGGGCCTAGCTAATGAAAAACTGTTTTTT. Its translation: CSVTGTGGLANEKLFF.

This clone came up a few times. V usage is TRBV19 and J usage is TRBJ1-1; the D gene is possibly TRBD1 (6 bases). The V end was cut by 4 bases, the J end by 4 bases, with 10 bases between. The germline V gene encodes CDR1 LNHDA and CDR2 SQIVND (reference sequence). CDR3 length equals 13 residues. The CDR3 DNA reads TGTGCCAGTAGTAGGAGGGGGATCACTGAAGCTTTCTTT. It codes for CASSRRGITEAFF.

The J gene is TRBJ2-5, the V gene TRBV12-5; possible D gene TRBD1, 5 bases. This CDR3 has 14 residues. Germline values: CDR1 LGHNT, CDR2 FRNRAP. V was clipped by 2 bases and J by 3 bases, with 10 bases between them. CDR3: CASGLSQGKETQYF. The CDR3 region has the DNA TGTGCTAGTGGTTTGAGCCAGGGCAAAGAGACCCAGTACTTC. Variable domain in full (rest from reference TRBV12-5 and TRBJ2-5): DARVTQTPRHKVTEMGQEVTMRCQPILGHNTVFWYRQTMMQGLELLAYFRNRAPLDDSGMPKDRFSAEMPDATLATLKIQPSEPRDSAVYFCASGLSQGKETQYFGPGTRLLVL.

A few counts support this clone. This chain's CDR3 is CASRYAGTGSLMNTEAFF. The CDR3 nucleotides are TGTGCCAGCAGGTACGCCGGGACAGGGTCCCTCATGAACACTGAAGCTTTCTTT. V gene TRBV6-8 combines with J gene TRBJ1-1; TRBD1 matches at 9 bases. The CDR3 has 18 amino acids. Losses at the gene ends were 6 bases for V and 0 bases for J; bases not matched to a gene: 14. The germline gives CDR1 MNHGY, CDR2 SAAAGT.

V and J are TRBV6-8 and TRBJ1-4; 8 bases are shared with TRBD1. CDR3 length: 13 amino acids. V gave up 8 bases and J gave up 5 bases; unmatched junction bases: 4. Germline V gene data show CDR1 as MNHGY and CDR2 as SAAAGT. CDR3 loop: CASRTGRNEKLFF. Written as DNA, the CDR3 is TGTGCCAGCCGGACAGGGCGGAATGAAAAACTGTTTTTT.

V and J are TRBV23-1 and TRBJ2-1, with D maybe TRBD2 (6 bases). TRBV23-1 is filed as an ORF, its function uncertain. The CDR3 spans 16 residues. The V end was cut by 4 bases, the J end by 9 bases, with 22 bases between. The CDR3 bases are TGCGCCAGCAGTCTACCGGGACTCGGAAAGGATAGTGAGCAGTTCTTC. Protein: CASSLPGLGKDSEQFF.

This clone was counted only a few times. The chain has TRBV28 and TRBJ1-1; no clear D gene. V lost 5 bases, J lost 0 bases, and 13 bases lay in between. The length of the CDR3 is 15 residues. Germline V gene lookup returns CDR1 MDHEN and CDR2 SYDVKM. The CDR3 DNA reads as TGTGCCAGCAGTCCCCCTGGGGATATGAACACTGAAGCTTTCTTT. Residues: CASSPPGDMNTEAFF. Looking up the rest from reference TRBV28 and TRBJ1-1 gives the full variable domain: DVKVTQSSRYLVKRTGEKVFLECVQDMDHENMFWYRQDPGLGLRLIYFSYDVKMKEKGDIPEGYSVSREKKERFSLILESASTNQTSMYLCASSPPGDMNTEAFFGQGTRLTVV.

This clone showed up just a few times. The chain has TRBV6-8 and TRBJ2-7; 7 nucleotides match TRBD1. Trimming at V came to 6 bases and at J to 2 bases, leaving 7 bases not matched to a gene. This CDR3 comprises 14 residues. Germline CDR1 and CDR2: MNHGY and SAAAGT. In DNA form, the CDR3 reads TGTGCCAGCAGCCAGACGACAGGGCCCTACGAGCAGTACTTC. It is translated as CASSQTTGPYEQYF.

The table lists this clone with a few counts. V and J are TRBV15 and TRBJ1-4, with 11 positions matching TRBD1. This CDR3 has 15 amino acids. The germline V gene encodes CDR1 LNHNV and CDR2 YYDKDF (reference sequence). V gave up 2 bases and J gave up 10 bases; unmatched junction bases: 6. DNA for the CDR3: TGTGCCACCAGCAGACCACTGGGACAGGGGGGAAAACTGTTTTTT. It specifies CATSRPLGQGGKLFF.

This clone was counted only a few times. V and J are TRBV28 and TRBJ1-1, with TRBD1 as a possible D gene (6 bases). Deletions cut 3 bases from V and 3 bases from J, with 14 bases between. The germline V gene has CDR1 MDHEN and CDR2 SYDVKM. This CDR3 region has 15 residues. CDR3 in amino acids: CASSFPPQGHTEAFF. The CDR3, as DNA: TGTGCCAGCAGTTTCCCCCCACAGGGCCACACTGAAGCTTTCTTT.

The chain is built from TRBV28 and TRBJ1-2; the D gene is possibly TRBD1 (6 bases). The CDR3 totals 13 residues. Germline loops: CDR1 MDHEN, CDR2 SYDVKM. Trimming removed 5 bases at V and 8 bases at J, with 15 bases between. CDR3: CASSTSGATGYTF. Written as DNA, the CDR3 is TGTGCCAGCAGTACCTCAGGGGCGACGGGCTACACCTTC.